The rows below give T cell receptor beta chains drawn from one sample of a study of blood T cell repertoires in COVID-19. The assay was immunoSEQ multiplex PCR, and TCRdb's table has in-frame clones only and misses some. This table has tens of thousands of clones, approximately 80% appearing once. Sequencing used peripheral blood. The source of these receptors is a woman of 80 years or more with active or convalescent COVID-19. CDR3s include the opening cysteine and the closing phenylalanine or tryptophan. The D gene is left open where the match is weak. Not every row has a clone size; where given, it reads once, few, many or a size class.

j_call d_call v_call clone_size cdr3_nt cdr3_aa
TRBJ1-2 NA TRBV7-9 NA TGTGCCAGCAACCCACTGGTTGACAACGACTATGGCTACACCTTC CASNPLVDNDYGYTF
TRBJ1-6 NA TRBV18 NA TGTGCCAGTTCCACAGTGGGCTCCTATAATTCACCCCTCCACTTT CASSTVGSYNSPLHF
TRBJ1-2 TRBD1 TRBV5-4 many TGTGCCAGCAGCTTGCAGGGGGTTAACTATGGCTACACCTTC CASSLQGVNYGYTF
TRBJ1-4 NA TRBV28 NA TGTGCCAGCAGTGTATGGACCGCAGGTGAAAAACTGTTTTTT CASSVWTAGEKLFF
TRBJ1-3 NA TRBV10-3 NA TGTGCCACTCGAGGGGGACCGCTCTCTGGAAACACCATATATTTT CATRGGPLSGNTIYF
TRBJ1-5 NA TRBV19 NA TGTGCCAGTAGTATTAGCGGCCCGGCCAGATCTAGCAATCAGCCCCAGCATTTT CASSISGPARSSNQPQHF
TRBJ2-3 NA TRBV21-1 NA TGTGCCAGCAGCAATTCAAGTTCGGTCCCCCTAGTCGCAGATACGCAGTATTTT CASSNSSSVPLVADTQYF
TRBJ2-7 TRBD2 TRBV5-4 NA TGTGCCAGCAGCACAGGGACTAGCGCTGGTTACGAGCAGTACTTC CASSTGTSAGYEQYF
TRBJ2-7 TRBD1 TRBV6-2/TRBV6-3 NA TGTGCCAGCAGTTACTCGACAGGGAGCTTTAAAAAGCAGTACTTC CASSYSTGSFKKQYF
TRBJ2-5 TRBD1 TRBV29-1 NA TGCAGCGGACAGGGGGCGGCGGAGACCCAGTACTTC CSGQGAAETQYF
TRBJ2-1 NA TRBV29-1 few TGCAGCGTTGTGGGCAGCTCCTACAATGAGCAGTTCTTC CSVVGSSYNEQFF
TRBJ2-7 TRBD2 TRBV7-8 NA TGTGCCAGCAGCTTAGGGAGGGGAGGGGACGAGCAGTACTTC CASSLGRGGDEQYF
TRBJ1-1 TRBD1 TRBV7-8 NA TGTGCCAGCAGCTTTTCAGGGGGCGCAGGCAACACTGAAGCTTTCTTT CASSFSGGAGNTEAFF
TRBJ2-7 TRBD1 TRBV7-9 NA TGTGCCAGCAGCTTTAGGGACAGGGGTCGAGGCGAGCAGTACTTC CASSFRDRGRGEQYF
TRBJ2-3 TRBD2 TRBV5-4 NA TGTGCCAGCAGCGGGACTAGCGGGAGGGGCCCAGATACGCAGTATTTT CASSGTSGRGPDTQYF
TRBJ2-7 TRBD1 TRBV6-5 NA TGTGCCAGCAGTTCCCGGACAGGGACCTACGAGCAGTACTTC CASSSRTGTYEQYF
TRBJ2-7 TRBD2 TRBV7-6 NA TGTGCCAGCAGCCCCCTGGCCGCGGGTGCCGGGGGGGAGCAGTACTTC CASSPLAAGAGGEQYF
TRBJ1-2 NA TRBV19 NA TGTGCCAGTGAGACAGGTTCTACGACATATGGCTACACCTTC CASETGSTTYGYTF
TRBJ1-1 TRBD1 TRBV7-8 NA TGTGCCAGCACCCTAAGACAGGGCATCGGCACTGAAGCTTTCTTT CASTLRQGIGTEAFF
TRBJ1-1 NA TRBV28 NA TGTGCCAGCAGTTTAGGGGGCTCGGCGAATCGTGAAGCTTTCTTT CASSLGGSANREAFF
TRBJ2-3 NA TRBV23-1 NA TGCGCCAGCAGTCATCCCAAGAGGGAGAGATCAGATACGCAGTATTTT CASSHPKRERSDTQYF
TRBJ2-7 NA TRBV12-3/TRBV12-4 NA TGTGCCAGCAGTTTAGGGCAGTTCTACGAGCAGTACTTC CASSLGQFYEQYF
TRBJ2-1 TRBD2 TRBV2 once TGTGCCAGCAGAGCCGGGACTAGGGCCCCCTATGAGCAGTTCTTC CASRAGTRAPYEQFF
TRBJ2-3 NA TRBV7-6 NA TGTGCCAGCAGCTTAGCGTTGAGGGGGTCGGTCCAAGATACGCAGTATTTT CASSLALRGSVQDTQYF
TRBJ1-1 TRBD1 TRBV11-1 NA TGTGCCAGCAGGCGGCTCCAGACAGGGGGTAGCACTGAAGCTTTCTTT CASRRLQTGGSTEAFF